A selection of T cell receptor beta chains follows, all from one sample in a study of neoadjuvant nivolumab and ipilimumab in lung cancer. Method: immunoSEQ multiplex PCR; TCRdb's copy keeps in-frame clones and lacks some. The sample yields 25,000 to 30,000 clones, around four fifths seen once. Sequences were derived from tumor tissue, sampled after neoadjuvant nivolumab, alone or with ipilimumab, at or shortly before surgery. These receptors came from an adult with non-small cell lung cancer. Each CDR3 is given with its conserved first and last residue. The order of the fields is V gene, clone size, D gene, J gene, CDR3 length, CDR3 DNA, CDR3 protein. The D gene is left open where the match is weak. Clone size is not always given. Where it is, it says once, few, many or a class for expanded clones.

>TRBV5-4|-|TRBD2|TRBJ2-2|20
TGTGCCAGCAGCAGACCCCGAAGCGGGAGGGGGGTCGGAATCACCGGGGAGCTGTTTTTT
CASSRPRSGRGVGITGELFF
>TRBV28|-|-|TRBJ2-2|13
TGTGCCAGCCTCCAGGCAAACACCGGGGAGCTGTTTTTT
CASLQANTGELFF
>TRBV15|-|-|TRBJ1-1|14
TGTGCCACCAGCAGAGATATTAGCTCCACTGAAGCTTTCTTT
CATSRDISSTEAFF
>TRBV30|-|TRBD2|TRBJ2-5|13
TGTGCCTGGCGCAGAGCGGGAGTGGAGACCCAGTACTTC
CAWRRAGVETQYF
>TRBV5-1|-|-|TRBJ2-7|19
TGCGCCAGCAGCTTGGGTAACAAGGGGCCGACGTTCTCCCGAAACGAGCAGTACTTC
CASSLGNKGPTFSRNEQYF
>TRBV29-1|-|-|TRBJ1-2|13
TGCAGCGTTGAAGAGTATAGCCCGTATGGCTACACCTTC
CSVEEYSPYGYTF
>TRBV23-1|-|TRBD1|TRBJ1-2|12
TGCGCCAGCAGTACCACAGGGGTTGGCTACACCTTC
CASSTTGVGYTF
>TRBV18|-|TRBD1|TRBJ2-6|19
TGTGCCAGCTCACCACTGACTGGGACAGGGCCTTCTGGGGCCAACGTCCTGACTTTC
CASSPLTGTGPSGANVLTF
>TRBV12-5|-|-|TRBJ2-5|15
TGTGCTAGTGGCCACGCTCTCGGAGGGCAAGAGACCCAGTACTTC
CASGHALGGQETQYF
>TRBV30|-|TRBD1|TRBJ1-1|12
TGTGCCTGGAGTCTTAACAGGGGAGGGGGATTCTTT
CAWSLNRGGGFF
>TRBV7-9|-|-|TRBJ2-2|16
TGTGCCAGCAGCCGGGGGGCCGGAGAGAACACCGGGGAGCTGTTTTTT
CASSRGAGENTGELFF
>TRBV5-4|-|TRBD2|TRBJ2-3|16
TGTGCCAGCAGCTTCTTTACTAGCGGGAGCACAGATACGCAGTATTTT
CASSFFTSGSTDTQYF
>TRBV4-1|-|-|TRBJ2-7|15
TGCGCCAGCAGCCAAGATTTGGGGGCTATCTACGAGCAGTACTTC
CASSQDLGAIYEQYF
>TRBV5-1|-|TRBD1|TRBJ2-7|16
TGCGCCAGCAGCTTAACCGGACAGGGGAGTTCGTACGAGCAGTACTTC
CASSLTGQGSSYEQYF
>TRBV5-6|-|-|TRBJ1-1|11
TGTGCCAGCAGCTTTAACAGGTTAGCTTTCTTT
CASSFNRLAFF
>TRBV5-5|-|TRBD2|TRBJ2-7|15
TGTGCCAGCAGCCCGGGACTAGCGGGAGACTACGAGCAGTACTTC
CASSPGLAGDYEQYF
>TRBV12-5|-|TRBD1|TRBJ2-7|16
TGTGCTAGTGGTTTGGTTTGGGACAGGGAGACTAGGGAGCAGTACTTC
CASGLVWDRETREQYF
>TRBV28|-|-|TRBJ1-5|17
TGTGCCAGCAGCGGACCCGGATCGTATGATAGCAATCAGCCCCAGCATTTT
CASSGPGSYDSNQPQHF
>TRBV19|-|TRBD2|TRBJ2-1|15
TGTGCCAGTACCGATAAACCTAGCGGGAGGAATGAGCAGTTCTTC
CASTDKPSGRNEQFF
>TRBV29-1|-|TRBD1|TRBJ2-3|12
TGCAGCGTCGGACAGGGCCAAGATACGCAGTATTTT
CSVGQGQDTQYF
>TRBV30|once|TRBD1|TRBJ1-2|14
TGTGCCTGGAGTCAGGGACAGTCGGGAAGCGGCTACACCTTC
CAWSQGQSGSGYTF
>TRBV11-3|-|TRBD1|TRBJ1-5|16
TGTGCCAGCAGCGCGGGGACAGGGGAATACAATCAGCCCCAGCATTTT
CASSAGTGEYNQPQHF
>TRBV27|few|-|TRBJ2-1|18
TGTGCCAGCAGTTGGGGGATAGCGGAAATCGACTCCTACAATGAGCAGTTCTTC
CASSWGIAEIDSYNEQFF
>TRBV5-1|-|-|TRBJ2-7|15
TGCGCCAGCAGCTTGGGAGGGACGGGAGCCTACGAGCAGTACTTC
CASSLGGTGAYEQYF